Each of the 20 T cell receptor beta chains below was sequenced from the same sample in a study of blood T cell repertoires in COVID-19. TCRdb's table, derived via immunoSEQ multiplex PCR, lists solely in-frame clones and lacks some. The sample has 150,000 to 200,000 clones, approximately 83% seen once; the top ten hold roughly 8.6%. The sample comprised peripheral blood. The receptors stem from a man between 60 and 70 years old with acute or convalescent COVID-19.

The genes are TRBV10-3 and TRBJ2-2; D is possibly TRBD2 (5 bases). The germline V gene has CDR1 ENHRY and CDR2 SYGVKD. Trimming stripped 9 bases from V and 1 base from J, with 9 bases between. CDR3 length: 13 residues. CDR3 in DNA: TGTGCCATTGGTCGGGGGAACACCGGGGAGCTGTTTTTT. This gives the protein CAIGRGNTGELFF.

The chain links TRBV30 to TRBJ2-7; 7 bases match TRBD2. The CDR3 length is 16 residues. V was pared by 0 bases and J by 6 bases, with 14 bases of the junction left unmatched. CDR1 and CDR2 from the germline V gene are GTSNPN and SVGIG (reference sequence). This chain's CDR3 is CAWSVSSGRRGSEQYF. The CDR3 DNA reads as TGTGCCTGGAGTGTATCATCCGGGAGGCGGGGAAGCGAGCAGTACTTC.

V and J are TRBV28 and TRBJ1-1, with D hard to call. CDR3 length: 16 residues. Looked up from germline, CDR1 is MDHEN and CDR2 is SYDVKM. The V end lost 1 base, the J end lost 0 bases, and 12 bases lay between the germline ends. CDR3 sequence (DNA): TGTGCCAGCAGTTTATTAGGAACGGGAGTGAACACTGAAGCTTTCTTT. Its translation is CASSLLGTGVNTEAFF.

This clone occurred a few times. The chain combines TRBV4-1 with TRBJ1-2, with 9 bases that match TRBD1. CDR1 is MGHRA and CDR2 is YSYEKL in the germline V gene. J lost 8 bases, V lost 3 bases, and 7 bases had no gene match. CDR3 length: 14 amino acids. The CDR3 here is CASSQGTGFGGYTF. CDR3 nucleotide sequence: TGCGCCAGCAGCCAGGGGACAGGGTTCGGCGGCTACACCTTC.

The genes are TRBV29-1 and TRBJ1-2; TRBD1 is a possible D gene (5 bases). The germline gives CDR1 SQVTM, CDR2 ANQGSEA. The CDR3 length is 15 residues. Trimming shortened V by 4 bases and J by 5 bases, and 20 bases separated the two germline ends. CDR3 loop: CSVGVGQGIRYGYTF. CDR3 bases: TGCAGCGTTGGAGTAGGTCAGGGAATACGGTATGGCTACACCTTC.

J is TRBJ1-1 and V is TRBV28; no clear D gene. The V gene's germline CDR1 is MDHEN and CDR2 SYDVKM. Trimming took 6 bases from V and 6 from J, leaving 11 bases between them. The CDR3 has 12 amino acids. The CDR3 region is CASSQRYSEAFF. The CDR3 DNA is TGTGCCAGCAGCCAACGTTACTCTGAAGCTTTCTTT.

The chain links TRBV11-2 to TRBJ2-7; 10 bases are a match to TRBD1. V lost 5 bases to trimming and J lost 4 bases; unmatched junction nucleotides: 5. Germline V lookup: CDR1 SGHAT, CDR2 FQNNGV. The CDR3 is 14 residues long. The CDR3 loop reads CASSLTGGLYEQYF. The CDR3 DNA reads TGTGCCAGCAGCCTGACAGGGGGCTTGTACGAGCAGTACTTC.

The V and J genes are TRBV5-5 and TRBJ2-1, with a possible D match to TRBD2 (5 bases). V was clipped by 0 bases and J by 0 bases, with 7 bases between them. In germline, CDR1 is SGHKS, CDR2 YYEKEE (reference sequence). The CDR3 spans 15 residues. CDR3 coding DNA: TGTGCCAGCAGCTTGGACGGGAACTCCTACAATGAGCAGTTCTTC. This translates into CASSLDGNSYNEQFF.

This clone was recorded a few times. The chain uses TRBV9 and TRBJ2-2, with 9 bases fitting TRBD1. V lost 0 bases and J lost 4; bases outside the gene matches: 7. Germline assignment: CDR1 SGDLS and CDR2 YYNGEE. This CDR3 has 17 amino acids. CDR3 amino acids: CASSVVIGTGPTGELFF. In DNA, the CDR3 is TGTGCCAGCAGCGTAGTTATTGGGACAGGGCCCACCGGGGAGCTGTTTTTT.

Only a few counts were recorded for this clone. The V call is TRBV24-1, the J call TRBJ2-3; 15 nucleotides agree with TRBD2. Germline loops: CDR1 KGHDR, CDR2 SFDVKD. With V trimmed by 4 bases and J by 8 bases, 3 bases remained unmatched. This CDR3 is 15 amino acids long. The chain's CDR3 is CATSDPGLAGGTQYF. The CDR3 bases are TGTGCCACCAGTGACCCGGGACTAGCGGGAGGTACGCAGTATTTT.

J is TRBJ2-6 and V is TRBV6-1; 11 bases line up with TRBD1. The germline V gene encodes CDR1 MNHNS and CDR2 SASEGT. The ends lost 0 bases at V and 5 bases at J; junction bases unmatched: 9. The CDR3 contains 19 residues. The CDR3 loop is CASSEAGRTGGLWANVLTF. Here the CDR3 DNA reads TGTGCCAGCAGTGAAGCGGGGAGGACAGGGGGCCTCTGGGCCAACGTCCTGACTTTC.

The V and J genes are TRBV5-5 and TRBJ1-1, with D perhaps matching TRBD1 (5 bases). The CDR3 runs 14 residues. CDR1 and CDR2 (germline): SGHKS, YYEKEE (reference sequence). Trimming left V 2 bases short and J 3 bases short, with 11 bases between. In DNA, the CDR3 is TGTGCCAGCAGCTTTTCCGGGGGGGACACTGAAGCTTTCTTT. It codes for CASSFSGGDTEAFF.

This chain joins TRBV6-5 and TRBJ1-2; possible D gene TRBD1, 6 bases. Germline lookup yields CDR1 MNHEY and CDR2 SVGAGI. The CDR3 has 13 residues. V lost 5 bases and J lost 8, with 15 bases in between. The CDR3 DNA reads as TGTGCCAGCAGTCCCGACAGGTTCTTCGGCTACACCTTC. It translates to CASSPDRFFGYTF.

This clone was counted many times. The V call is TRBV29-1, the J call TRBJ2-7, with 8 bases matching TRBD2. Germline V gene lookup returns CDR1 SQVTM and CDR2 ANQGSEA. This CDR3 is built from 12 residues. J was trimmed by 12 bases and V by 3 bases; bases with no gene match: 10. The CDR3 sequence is CSVERLAGTGYF. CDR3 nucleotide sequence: TGCAGCGTTGAGAGGCTAGCGGGCACGGGGTACTTC.

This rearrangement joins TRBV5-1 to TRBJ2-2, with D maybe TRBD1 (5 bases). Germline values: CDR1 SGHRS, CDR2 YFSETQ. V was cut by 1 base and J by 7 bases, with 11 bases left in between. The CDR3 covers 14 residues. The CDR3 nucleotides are TGCGCCAGCAGCTTGCCGACCCAGGGCGGGGAGCTGTTTTTT. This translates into CASSLPTQGGELFF.

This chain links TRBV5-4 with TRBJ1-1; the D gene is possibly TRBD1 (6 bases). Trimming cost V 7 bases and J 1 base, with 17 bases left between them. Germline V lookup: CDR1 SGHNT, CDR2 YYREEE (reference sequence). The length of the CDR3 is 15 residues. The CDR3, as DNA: TGTGCCAGCTCGCCGTGGGGGGGCCCGAACACTGAAGCTTTCTTT. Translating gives CASSPWGGPNTEAFF.

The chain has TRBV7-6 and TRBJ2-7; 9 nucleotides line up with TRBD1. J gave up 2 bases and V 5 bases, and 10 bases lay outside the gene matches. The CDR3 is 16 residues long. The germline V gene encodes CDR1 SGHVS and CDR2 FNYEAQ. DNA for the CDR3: TGTGCCAGCAGCATCAAGGGGACAGGGATAGCCTACGAGCAGTACTTC. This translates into CASSIKGTGIAYEQYF. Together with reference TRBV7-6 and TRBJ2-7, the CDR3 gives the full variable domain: GAGVSQSPRYKVTKRGQDVALRCDPISGHVSLYWYRQALGQGPEFLTYFNYEAQQDKSGLPNDRFSAERPEGSISTLTIQRTEQRDSAMYRCASSIKGTGIAYEQYFGPGTRLTVT.

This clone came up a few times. CDR3 DNA sequence: TGTGCCAGCAGCCCCCGGGGCTCCTACAATGAGCAGTTCTTC. Its protein product is CASSPRGSYNEQFF. The V call is TRBV5-6, the J call TRBJ2-1; maybe TRBD2 (5 bases). Per the germline V gene, CDR1 is SGHDT and CDR2 is YYEEEE. The V end lost 4 bases, the J end lost 0 bases, and 8 bases lay between the germline ends. The CDR3 runs to 14 residues.

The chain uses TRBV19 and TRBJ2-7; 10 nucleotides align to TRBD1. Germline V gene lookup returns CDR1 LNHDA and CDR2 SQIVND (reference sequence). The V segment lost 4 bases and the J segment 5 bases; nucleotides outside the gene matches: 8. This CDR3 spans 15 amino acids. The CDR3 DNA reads TGTGCCAGTAGTAGCCGGGACAGGGGTCACCACGAGCAGTACTTC. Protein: CASSSRDRGHHEQYF.

CDR3 nucleotides: TGCAGCGTGCAAACGGACTCGAATACGCAGTATTTT. Protein sequence: CSVQTDSNTQYF. The chain combines TRBV29-1 with TRBJ2-3, with D possibly being TRBD2 (5 bases). This CDR3 is built from 12 residues. V was trimmed by 6 bases and J by 7 bases, leaving 14 bases between them. Per the germline V gene, CDR1 is SQVTM and CDR2 is ANQGSEA.